This T cell receptor (beta chain) was sequenced in a study of PD-L1 blockade in urothelial cancer. In the study overall: Dosed intravenously at 1,200 mg every 3 weeks, atezolizumab was initiated by patients in the mid-2010s. Researchers looked at the blood 3 weeks (second dose) and 6 weeks after treatment began.

Synthetic analogs of TCR templates were spiked into every PCR. The protocol was immunoSEQ multiplex PCR, while the TCRdb copy is restricted to in-frame clones and leaves out a portion. This sample yields more than 35,000 clones, of which 90% to 95% are seen a single time; over 9% belongs to the top ten. Time point here: pretreatment peripheral blood. The germline gives CDR1 SNHLY, CDR2 FYNNEI. V gave up 4 bases and J gave up 8 bases, with 14 bases separating them. The CDR3 has 13 amino acids. The table lists this clone with a few counts. The sample was PBMCs, taken around atezolizumab (anti-PD-L1) treatment. J is TRBJ1-2 and V is TRBV2; D remains ambiguous. The sequence was collected from an older woman with urothelial cancer. CDR3 DNA: TGTGCCAGCAGTGCGGTCCCCTCATGGGGCTACACCTTC. Translated, it gives CASSAVPSWGYTF.